The sequence of this TCR beta chain was determined in a study of OX40 agonist ivuxolimab in advanced cancers. The wider study: As their treatment, patients were administered ivuxolimab, an agonistic anti-OX40 (CD134) antibody. Subjects had a mean age of 60 years, with a range of about 23 to 79; about 83% were male.

Only one count was recorded for this clone. No antigen is known for it. V was shortened by 0 bases and J by 2 bases, with 10 bases between the two germline ends. This CDR3 is built from 15 residues. The V gene's germline CDR1 is SQVTM and CDR2 ANQGSEA. General study results and limits: CD8+ T cells averaged more expanded clones than CD4+. In the 0.1 to 3.0 mg/kg range, CD4+ and CD8+ blood T cells had expanded clonally by week 6.

Assay: immunoSEQ multiplex PCR; the TCRdb copy retains only in-frame clones and omits some. The data contain around 76,000 clones, 86% of them singletons. This TCR derives from an adult with an advanced solid tumor such as melanoma, head and neck, liver or kidney cancer. The sequenced sample was CD4+ or CD8+ T cells sorted from blood, obtained in a trial of the OX40 agonist ivuxolimab. The chain has TRBV29-1 and TRBJ1-4; no reliable D call. The CDR3 reads CSVEDPVATNEKLFF. The DNA of the CDR3 is TGCAGCGTTGAAGATCCGGTTGCCACTAATGAAAAACTGTTTTTT.